A single sample is the source of the 18 T cell receptor beta chains below, sequenced in a study of Graves' ophthalmopathy and Graves' hyperthyroidism. Transcripts of RNA were the source for amplifying TCR beta CDR3 regions. An initial RT-PCR round employing HTBI primers preceded a second-round multiplex PCR. MiXCR was run by TCRdb on the multiplex PCR reads, yielding one entry per CDR3 protein. The sample lists more than 300,000 distinct CDR3 sequences, approximately 15% seen once, with about 7% in the top ten. Sequencing was performed on peripheral blood. The receptors shown here come from a woman aged 18-29 years with stable Graves' hyperthyroidism.

This clonotype occurred many times. In DNA, the CDR3 is TGTGCCAGCAGCTCAGCCTCCCAGTTCTACGAGCAGTACTTC. Encoded protein: CASSSASQFYEQYF. The chain recombines TRBV11-2 with TRBJ2-7; D unclear. V shed 4 bases and J shed 3 bases, with 13 bases lying between them. The CDR3 length is 14 residues. Germline loops: CDR1 SGHAT, CDR2 FQNNGV.

The CDR3 region has the DNA TGTGCCAGCACCTCACGGACAGGTTCAAACATTCAGTACTTC. Residues: CASTSRTGSNIQYF. V gene TRBV2 combines with J gene TRBJ2-4; the match to TRBD1 covers 7 bases. Per the germline V gene, CDR1 is SNHLY and CDR2 is FYNNEI. The CDR3 sequence is 14 residues long. J lost 6 bases, V lost 7 bases, and 9 bases had no gene match.

This clonotype was counted at least ten times. CDR3 loop: CASSYSIGGNNSPLHF. The CDR3 DNA sequence: TGTGCCAGCAGTTACTCAATCGGAGGGAATAATTCACCCCTCCACTTT. The chain links TRBV6-5 to TRBJ1-6; D unresolved. Trimming removed 0 bases from V and 5 bases from J, with 11 bases in between. The germline CDR1 and CDR2 sequences are MNHEY and SVGAGI. This CDR3 comprises 16 residues.

This clonotype was observed at least ten times. V usage is TRBV27 and J usage is TRBJ1-1; perhaps TRBD1 as D (6 bases). The CDR3 has 14 residues. Trimming pared 5 bases from V and 0 bases from J, leaving 10 bases between. Germline CDR1 is MNHEY and CDR2 is SMNVEV (reference sequence). The CDR3 protein is CASSAGHLNTEAFF. CDR3 coding DNA: TGTGCCAGCAGTGCGGGACACTTGAACACTGAAGCTTTCTTT.

The count of this clonotype is one. CDR3 loop: CASSSSGTGNQETQYF. The CDR3 nucleotides read TGTGCCAGCAGTTCCTCCGGGACAGGGAACCAAGAGACCCAGTACTTC. The V call is TRBV12-3 or TRBV12-4, the J call TRBJ2-5; 9 bases are shared with TRBD1. The CDR3 extends over 16 amino acids. The V segment lost 4 bases and the J segment 0 bases; nucleotides outside the gene matches: 6.

This clonotype was detected many times. This chain uses TRBV7-2 with TRBJ2-7; 10 bases are a match to TRBD2. The CDR3 runs 14 residues. CDR1 is SGHTA and CDR2 is FQGNSA in the germline V gene. Trimming took 4 bases from V and 10 from J; bases not matched to a gene: 10. CDR3 DNA sequence: TGTGCCAGCAGCTACGATAGCGGGGGGCCCAACCAGTACTTC. Protein sequence: CASSYDSGGPNQYF.

This clonotype was counted at least ten times. The chain uses TRBV12-3 or TRBV12-4 and TRBJ2-4; 11 nucleotides agree with TRBD2. The CDR3 has 17 amino acids. V shed 5 bases and J 12 bases; nucleotides not matched to a gene: 18. The CDR3 sequence is CASSQLLAGARRGAQYF. DNA for the CDR3: TGTGCCAGCAGTCAATTACTAGCGGGGGCGCGTCGAGGTGCTCAGTACTTC.

This clonotype appeared a few times. The CDR3 bases are TGCGCCAGCCGAGTAGCGGGGGGGCCTCAGGGGGAGCTGTTTTTT. Translating it yields CASRVAGGPQGELFF. The chain recombines TRBV4-1 with TRBJ2-2; 11 nucleotides agree with TRBD2. CDR3 length: 15 residues. Germline CDR1 is MGHRA and CDR2 is YSYEKL. The ends lost 8 bases at V and 8 bases at J; junction bases unmatched: 10.

The V and J genes are TRBV28 and TRBJ2-7; 9 bases map to TRBD1. CDR3 length equals 16 residues. CDR1 and CDR2 from the germline V gene are MDHEN and SYDVKM. Unmatched junction bases numbered 12, after V lost 3 bases and J lost 6 bases. CDR3 DNA sequence: TGTGCCAGCAGTTTCACAAAGGGACAGGGTCTTCCCGAGCAGTACTTC. Residues: CASSFTKGQGLPEQYF.

The rearrangement joins TRBV6-1 to TRBJ2-5, with D maybe TRBD2 (7 bases). The CDR3 covers 13 residues. In germline, CDR1 is MNHNS, CDR2 SASEGT. Trimming took 10 bases from V and 3 from J, leaving 15 bases between them. The CDR3 is CATHPGGEETQYF. The CDR3, as DNA: TGTGCCACCCACCCGGGGGGCGAAGAGACCCAGTACTTC.

In this sample, this clonotype turned up many times. V gene TRBV6-2 or TRBV6-3 combines with J gene TRBJ2-2, with D unclear. Per the germline V gene, CDR1 is MNHEY and CDR2 is SVGEGT. With 2 bases removed from V and 6 bases from J, the gap between germline ends came to 4 bases. This CDR3 has 12 residues. The CDR3 coding sequence is TGTGCCAGCAGTTACCCGGCCGGGGAGCTGTTTTTT. Its translation is CASSYPAGELFF.

This clonotype showed up many times. The chain is built from TRBV12-3 or TRBV12-4 and TRBJ2-2; no firm D call. V lost 5 bases and J 6 bases, leaving 7 bases between the germline ends. The CDR3 length is 12 residues. CDR3 nucleotides: TGTGCCAGCAGTCCAGCATCCGGGGAGCTGTTTTTT. It translates to CASSPASGELFF.

The rearrangement uses TRBV7-2 and TRBJ2-7, with D unresolved. This CDR3 is 14 amino acids long. The germline V and J ends were trimmed by 5 bases and 4 bases, with 15 bases remaining between them. Per germline, CDR1 SGHTA and CDR2 FQGNSA. CDR3 in DNA: TGTGCCAGCAGCCCGACGGACCGTTTTTACGAGCAGTACTTC. Its translation: CASSPTDRFYEQYF.

The rearrangement uses TRBV20-1 and TRBJ2-5, with 10 bases lining up with TRBD1. The CDR3 loop spans 15 amino acids. With 6 bases clipped from V and 5 bases from J, the junction kept 12 bases outside the gene matches. CDR1 and CDR2 (germline): DFQATT, SNEGSKA (reference sequence). The CDR3 bases are TGCAGTGCCCTACCTCTGACAGGGGGCATGGAGACCCAGTACTTC. This gives the protein CSALPLTGGMETQYF.

The genes are TRBV11-2 and TRBJ2-2; TRBD2 aligns across 12 bases. CDR3 length equals 16 residues. Germline V lookup: CDR1 SGHAT, CDR2 FQNNGV. The V and J ends lost 4 bases and 3 bases, in that order; junction bases with no gene match: 3. This chain's CDR3 is CASSYGLAGYTGELFF. DNA of the CDR3: TGTGCCAGCAGCTACGGACTAGCGGGATACACCGGGGAGCTGTTTTTT.

This clonotype was observed at least ten times. The V gene is TRBV6-2 or TRBV6-3, the J gene TRBJ1-5; TRBD1 matches 9 bases. The CDR3 extends over 20 amino acids. The germline CDR1 and CDR2 sequences are MNHEY and SVGEGT. V shed 0 bases and J 2 bases; nucleotides not matched to a gene: 14. In DNA, the CDR3 is TGTGCCAGCAGTTACTCGACCCCGGGACAGGGTAATAAGGGCAATCAGCCCCAGCATTTT. Its protein is CASSYSTPGQGNKGNQPQHF.

This clonotype was seen many times. The CDR3 is CSALRTDSNQPQHF. The CDR3 region has the DNA TGCAGTGCCCTAAGGACAGATAGCAATCAGCCCCAGCATTTT. The chain is built from TRBV20-1 and TRBJ1-5, with D possibly TRBD1 on 6 matching bases. This CDR3 region has 14 residues. Trimming pared 6 bases from V and 0 bases from J, leaving 12 bases between. Germline CDR1 reads DFQATT; CDR2 reads SNEGSKA (reference sequence).

Many counts were recorded for this clonotype. The CDR3 region has the DNA TGTGCCAGTAAAAGTACAGGGTTCTATGGCTACACCTTC. Translating gives CASKSTGFYGYTF. The chain is built from TRBV19 and TRBJ1-2; D might be TRBD1 (6 bases). Germline loops: CDR1 LNHDA, CDR2 SQIVND (reference sequence). The CDR3 contains 13 residues. The V end lost 7 bases, the J end lost 4 bases, and 13 bases lay between the germline ends. The variable domain in full, with the rest retrieved from reference TRBV19 and TRBJ1-2, is DGGITQSPKYLFRKEGQNVTLSCEQNLNHDAMYWYRQDPGQGLRLIYYSQIVNDFQKGDIAEGYSVSREKKESFPLTVTSAQKNPTAFYLCASKSTGFYGYTFGSGTRLTVV.